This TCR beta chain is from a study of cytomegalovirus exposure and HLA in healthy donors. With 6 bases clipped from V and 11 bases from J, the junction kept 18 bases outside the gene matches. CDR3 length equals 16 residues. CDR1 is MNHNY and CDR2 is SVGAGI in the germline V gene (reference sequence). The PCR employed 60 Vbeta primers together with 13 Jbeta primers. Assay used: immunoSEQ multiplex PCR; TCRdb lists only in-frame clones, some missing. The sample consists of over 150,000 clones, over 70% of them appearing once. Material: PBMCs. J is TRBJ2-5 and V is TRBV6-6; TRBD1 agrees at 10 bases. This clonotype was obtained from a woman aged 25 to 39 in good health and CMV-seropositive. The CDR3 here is CASSPGGGQGITEQYF. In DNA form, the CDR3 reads TGTGCCAGCAGCCCGGGAGGGGGACAGGGGATAACGGAGCAGTACTTC.